These 5 T cell receptor beta chains were all obtained from the same sample, sequenced in a study of Graves' ophthalmopathy and Graves' hyperthyroidism. Investigators amplified TCR beta CDR3 regions from RNA transcripts. HTBI-primed RT-PCR formed the first round, and a multiplex PCR formed the second. TCRdb called the multiplex PCR reads again in MiXCR, with one record for every CDR3 protein. Counted here are over 450,000 distinct CDR3 sequences, approximately 15% occurring once; the ten biggest clones make up 9.8%. The sequencing sample was made of blood. These receptors came from a woman in her thirties with Graves' ophthalmopathy.

This clonotype was seen at least ten times. The chain uses TRBV28 and TRBJ1-1, with TRBD1 identical over 7 bases. Trimming at V came to 0 bases and at J to 2 bases, leaving 3 bases not matched to a gene. The CDR3 totals 15 residues. Germline lookup yields CDR1 MDHEN and CDR2 SYDVKM. As DNA, the CDR3 is TGTGCCAGCAGTTTATGGGACAGGCTTAACACTGAAGCTTTCTTT. Protein sequence: CASSLWDRLNTEAFF.

This clonotype has at least ten counts. The J gene is TRBJ1-5, the V gene TRBV6-5; 7 bases fit TRBD1. This CDR3 has 15 residues. J lost 1 base, V lost 9 bases, and 9 bases had no gene match. CDR1 MNHEY and CDR2 SVGAGI come from the germline V gene. The CDR3 protein is CARCPGTESNQPQHF. The CDR3, as DNA: TGTGCCAGGTGTCCCGGGACAGAGAGCAATCAGCCCCAGCATTTT.

The table lists this clonotype with many counts. The chain joins TRBV20-1 to TRBJ2-7, with TRBD2 identical over 7 bases. The junction had 9 bases not matched to a gene; V was cut back by 4 bases and J by 3 bases. CDR1 DFQATT and CDR2 SNEGSKA come from the germline V gene (reference sequence). The CDR3 contains 14 residues. Written as DNA, the CDR3 is TGCAGTGCTATACGGCGGGAGTTGAGCTACGAGCAGTACTTC. Its protein is CSAIRRELSYEQYF.

This clonotype was observed at least ten times. V is TRBV2 and J is TRBJ2-2; 8 nucleotides line up with TRBD2. V trimming: 5 bases; J trimming: 5 bases; junction bases outside the gene matches: 19. This CDR3 spans 19 amino acids. The germline V gene has CDR1 SNHLY and CDR2 FYNNEI. The CDR3 is CASSPTVGLAGFITGELFF. Here the CDR3 DNA reads TGTGCCAGCAGTCCCACCGTGGGGTTAGCGGGATTCATTACCGGGGAGCTGTTTTTT.

The sample holds many counts of this clonotype. This chain joins TRBV20-1 and TRBJ1-1, with D possibly matching TRBD1 (5 bases). The V gene lost 1 base and the J gene lost 0 bases, with 6 bases spanning the gap. The CDR3 has 13 amino acids. CDR1 DFQATT and CDR2 SNEGSKA come from the germline V gene (reference sequence). CDR3 sequence reads: CSARGRVNTEAFF. The DNA of the CDR3 is TGCAGTGCTAGAGGCAGGGTGAACACTGAAGCTTTCTTT.